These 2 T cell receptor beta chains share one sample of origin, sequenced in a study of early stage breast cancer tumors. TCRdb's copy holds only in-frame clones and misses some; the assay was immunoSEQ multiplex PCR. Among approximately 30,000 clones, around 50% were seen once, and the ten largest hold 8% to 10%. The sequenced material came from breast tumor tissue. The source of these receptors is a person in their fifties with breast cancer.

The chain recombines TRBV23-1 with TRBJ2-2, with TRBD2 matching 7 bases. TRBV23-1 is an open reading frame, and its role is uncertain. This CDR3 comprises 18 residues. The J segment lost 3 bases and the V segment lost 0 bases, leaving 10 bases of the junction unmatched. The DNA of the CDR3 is TGCGCCAGCAGTCAATCGGGGGAGGGACTACCTTACACCGGGGAGCTGTTTTTT. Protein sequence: CASSQSGEGLPYTGELFF.

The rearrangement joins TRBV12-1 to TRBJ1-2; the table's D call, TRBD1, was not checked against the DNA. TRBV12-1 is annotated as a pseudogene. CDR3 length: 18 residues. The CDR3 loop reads CASSPLPGQEPSNYGYTF. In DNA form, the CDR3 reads TGTGCCAGCAGCCCTCTTCCGGGACAGGAGCCTTCTAACTATGGCTACACCTTC.